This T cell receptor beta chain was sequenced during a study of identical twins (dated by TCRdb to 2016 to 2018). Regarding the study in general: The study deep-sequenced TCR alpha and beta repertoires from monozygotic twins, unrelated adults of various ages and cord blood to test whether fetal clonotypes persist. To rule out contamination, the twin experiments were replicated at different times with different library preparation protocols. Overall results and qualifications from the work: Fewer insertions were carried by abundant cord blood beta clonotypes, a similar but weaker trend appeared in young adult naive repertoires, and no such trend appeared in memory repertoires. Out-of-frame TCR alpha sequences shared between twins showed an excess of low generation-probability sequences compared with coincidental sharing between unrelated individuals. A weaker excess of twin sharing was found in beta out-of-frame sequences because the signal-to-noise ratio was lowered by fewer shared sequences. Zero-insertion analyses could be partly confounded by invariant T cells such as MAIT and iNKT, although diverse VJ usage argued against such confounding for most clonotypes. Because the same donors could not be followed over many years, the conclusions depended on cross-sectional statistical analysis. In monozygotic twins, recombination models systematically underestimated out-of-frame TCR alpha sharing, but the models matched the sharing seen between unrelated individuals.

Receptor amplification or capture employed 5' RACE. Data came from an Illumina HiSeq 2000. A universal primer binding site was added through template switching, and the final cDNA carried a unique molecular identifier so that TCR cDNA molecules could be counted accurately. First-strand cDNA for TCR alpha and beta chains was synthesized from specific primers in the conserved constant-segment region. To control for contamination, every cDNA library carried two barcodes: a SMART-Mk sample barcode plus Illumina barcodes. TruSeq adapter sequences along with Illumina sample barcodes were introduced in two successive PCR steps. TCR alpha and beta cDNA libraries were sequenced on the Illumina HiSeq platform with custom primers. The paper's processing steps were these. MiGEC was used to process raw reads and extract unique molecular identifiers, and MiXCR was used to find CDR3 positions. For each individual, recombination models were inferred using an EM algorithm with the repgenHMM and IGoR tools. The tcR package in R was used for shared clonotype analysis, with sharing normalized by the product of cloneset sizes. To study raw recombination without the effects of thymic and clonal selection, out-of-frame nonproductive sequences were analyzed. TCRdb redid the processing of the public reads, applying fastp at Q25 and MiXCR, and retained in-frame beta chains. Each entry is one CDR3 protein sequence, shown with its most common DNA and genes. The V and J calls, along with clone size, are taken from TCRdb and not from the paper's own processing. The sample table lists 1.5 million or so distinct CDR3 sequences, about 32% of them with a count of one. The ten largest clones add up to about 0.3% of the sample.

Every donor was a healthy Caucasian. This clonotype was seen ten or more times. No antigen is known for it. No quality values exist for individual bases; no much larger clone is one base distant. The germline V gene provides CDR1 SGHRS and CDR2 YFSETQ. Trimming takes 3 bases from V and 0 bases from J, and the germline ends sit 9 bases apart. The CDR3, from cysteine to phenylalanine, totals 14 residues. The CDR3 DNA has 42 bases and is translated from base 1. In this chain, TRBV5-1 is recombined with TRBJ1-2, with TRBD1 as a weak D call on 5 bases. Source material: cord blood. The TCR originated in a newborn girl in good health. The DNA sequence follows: TGCGCCAGCAGCTGGGGGTTACCTAACTATGGCTACACCTTC. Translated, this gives CASSWGLPNYGYTF.